The source of this T cell receptor (beta chain) is a study of T cell responses to AZD1222 COVID-19 vaccine. Whole-study findings and limits: Donors skewed white British and female; clonal diversity was possibly underestimated.

The CDR3 is 15 residues long. Trimming at V came to 2 bases and at J to 7 bases, leaving 5 bases not matched to a gene. Germline V gives CDR1 LNHDA, CDR2 SQIVND (reference sequence). A note on this clone: Its antigen remains unidentified.

The protocol was immunoSEQ multiplex PCR, while the TCRdb copy is restricted to in-frame clones and leaves out a portion. The sample carries 95,000 to 150,000 clones, roughly 90% recorded once. This chain links TRBV19 with TRBJ2-1, with 10 bases fitting TRBD2. The receptor was isolated from an adult in good health. Sequenced here: peripheral blood, sampled on day 0 of AZD1222 vaccination. In DNA form, the CDR3 reads TGTGCCAGTAGTATACTAGCGGGAGCCAAGAATGAGCAGTTCTTC. This translates into CASSILAGAKNEQFF.